These T cell receptor beta chains were read from a single sample in a study of T cell responses to AZD1222 COVID-19 vaccine. Clones were read by immunoSEQ multiplex PCR, and TCRdb kept only the in-frame ones, dropping some. The sample holds more than 80,000 clones, roughly nine tenths seen once. The sample here was peripheral blood, taken on day 0 of AZD1222 vaccination. Receptor source: an adult in good health. CDR3s include the opening cysteine and the closing phenylalanine or tryptophan.

v_call	j_call	cdr3_aa
TRBV28	TRBJ2-1	CASSSQGSSGKYNEQFF
TRBV9	TRBJ2-1	CASSVRDRAYNEQFF
TRBV19	TRBJ1-2	CASSKTGRDYGYTF
TRBV7-8	TRBJ1-2	CASTPGRDYGYTF
TRBV19	TRBJ2-7	CASRGANLGSFEQYF
TRBV5-4	TRBJ2-2	CASRIFTGELFF
TRBV5-1	TRBJ2-7	CASSKGLNSYEQYF
TRBV5-5	TRBJ2-4	CASSLLGGKNIQYF
TRBV19	TRBJ1-1	CASKTTGGANTEAFF
TRBV18	TRBJ1-5	CASSPAAGFNQPQHF
TRBV4-1	TRBJ1-1	CASSQGRGSTEAFF
TRBV9	TRBJ1-2	CASSVAGGIYGYTF
TRBV6-2/TRBV6-3	TRBJ1-1	CASSYPRQGSEAFF
TRBV28	TRBJ2-7	CASSLSLAENSYEQYF
TRBV5-1	TRBJ2-3	CASRIYGSDTQYF
TRBV5-1	TRBJ2-7	CASSSDSYEQYF
TRBV4-1	TRBJ1-2	CASSHRRDSNYGYTF
TRBV5-1	TRBJ2-2	CASSPRTSSNTGELFF
TRBV27	TRBJ2-7	CASSSDRSYEQYF
TRBV5-1	TRBJ2-3	CASSFPRLAGGPYDTQYF
TRBV27	TRBJ2-7	CASSPMTSSSYEQYF
TRBV7-3	TRBJ2-2	CASSLSLGTGELFF
TRBV7-9	TRBJ2-7	CASSLPRGTYEQYF
TRBV7-2	TRBJ2-2	CASSLEYVLNTGELFF
TRBV9	TRBJ2-1	CASSVELAGGNEQFF
TRBV6-5	TRBJ1-2	CASSKDSNYGYTF
TRBV7-9	TRBJ1-2	CASSANYGYTF
TRBV18	TRBJ1-2	CASSPPGQVARPDGYTF
TRBV6-4	TRBJ2-1	CASSDTSGRYNEQFF
TRBV7-9	TRBJ2-2	CASSPSGSHSTGELFF
TRBV12-3/TRBV12-4	TRBJ2-1	CASSFNADNEQFF
TRBV4-3	TRBJ2-3	CASSLGVTDTQYF
TRBV7-9	TRBJ2-5	CASSQAGSQETQYF
TRBV6-5	TRBJ1-2	CASSRSQTGGYTF
TRBV7-8	TRBJ1-1	CASSLTVNTEAFF
TRBV12-3/TRBV12-4	TRBJ1-1	CASSGNTEAFF
TRBV7-9	TRBJ1-1	CASSLSRGYTEAFF
TRBV7-2	TRBJ2-3	CASSPGIGAGSGTDTQYF
TRBV7-9	TRBJ2-1	CASSLSPSGRKNEQFF
TRBV6-1	TRBJ2-2	CASRELGGTSNTGELFF